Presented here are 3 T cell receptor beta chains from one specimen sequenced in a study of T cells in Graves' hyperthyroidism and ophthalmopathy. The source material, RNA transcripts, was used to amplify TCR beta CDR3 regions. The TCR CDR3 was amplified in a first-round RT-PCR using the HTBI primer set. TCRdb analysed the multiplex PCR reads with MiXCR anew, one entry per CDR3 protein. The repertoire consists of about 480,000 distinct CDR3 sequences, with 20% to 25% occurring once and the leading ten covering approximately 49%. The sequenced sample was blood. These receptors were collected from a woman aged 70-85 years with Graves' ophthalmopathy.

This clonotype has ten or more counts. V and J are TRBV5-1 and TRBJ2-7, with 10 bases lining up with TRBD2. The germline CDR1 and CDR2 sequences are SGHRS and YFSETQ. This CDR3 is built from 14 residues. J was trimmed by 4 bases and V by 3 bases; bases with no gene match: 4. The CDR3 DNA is TGCGCCAGCAGCTCTAGCGGGAGTAGGTACGAGCAGTACTTC. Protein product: CASSSSGSRYEQYF.

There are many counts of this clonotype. The CDR3 spells CAWIAQGGRSEAFF. The DNA for the CDR3 is TGTGCCTGGATTGCACAGGGGGGCAGGAGTGAAGCTTTCTTT. The chain joins TRBV30 to TRBJ1-1; 8 nucleotides align to TRBD1. This CDR3 comprises 14 residues. The V and J ends lost 4 bases and 7 bases, in that order; junction bases with no gene match: 11. Germline V gives CDR1 GTSNPN, CDR2 SVGIG (reference sequence). Variable domain in full (rest from reference TRBV30 and TRBJ1-1): SQTIHQWPATLVQPVGSPLSLECTVEGTSNPNLYWYRQAAGRGLQLLFYSVGIGQISSEVPQNLSASRPQDRQFILSSKKLLLSDSGFYLCAWIAQGGRSEAFFGQGTRLTVV.

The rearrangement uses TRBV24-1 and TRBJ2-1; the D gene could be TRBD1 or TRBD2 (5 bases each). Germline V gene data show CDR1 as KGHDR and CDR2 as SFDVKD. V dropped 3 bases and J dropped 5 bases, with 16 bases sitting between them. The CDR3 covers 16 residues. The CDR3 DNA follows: TGTGCCACCAGTGATATAAAAACCAGGGAGCACAATGAGCAGTTCTTC. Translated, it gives CATSDIKTREHNEQFF.